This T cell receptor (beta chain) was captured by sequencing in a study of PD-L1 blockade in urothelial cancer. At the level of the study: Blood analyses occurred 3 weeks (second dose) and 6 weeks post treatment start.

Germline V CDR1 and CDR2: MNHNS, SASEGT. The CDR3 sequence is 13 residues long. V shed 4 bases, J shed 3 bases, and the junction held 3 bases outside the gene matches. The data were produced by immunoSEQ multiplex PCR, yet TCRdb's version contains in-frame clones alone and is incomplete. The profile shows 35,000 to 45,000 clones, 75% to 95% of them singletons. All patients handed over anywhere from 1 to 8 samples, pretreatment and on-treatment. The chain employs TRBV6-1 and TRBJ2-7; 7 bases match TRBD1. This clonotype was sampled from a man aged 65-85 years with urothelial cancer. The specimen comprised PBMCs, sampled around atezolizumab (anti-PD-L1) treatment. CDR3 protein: CASSVHRGYEQYF. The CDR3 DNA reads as TGTGCCAGCAGTGTTCACAGGGGCTACGAGCAGTACTTC.